A selection of T cell receptor beta chains follows, all from one sample in a study of cytomegalovirus exposure and HLA in healthy donors. Repertoires were generated with immunoSEQ multiplex PCR, while TCRdb's copy carries only in-frame clones and drops some. This sample has approximately 77,000 clones; over 65% occur once, and the top ten carry approximately 4.5%. The sample taken for sequencing was PBMCs. Receptors originate from a man in his forties in good health and CMV-seronegative. The CDR3 runs from the conserved cysteine through the conserved F or W. D genes are given only for firm matches.

DNA	CDR3	D	V	J
TGTGCCAGCAGTGAGGGACTAGCGGGAGGAAATCAAGAGACCCAGTACTTC	CASSEGLAGGNQETQYF	TRBD2	TRBV6-1	TRBJ2-5
TGTGCCAGCTCACCGAGGGCCGCCGGTCAGCCCCAGCATTTT	CASSPRAAGQPQHF	-	TRBV18	TRBJ1-5
TGTGCCAGTAGCGACAGGAGTAGCAATCAGCCCCAGCATTTT	CASSDRSSNQPQHF	-	TRBV19	TRBJ1-5
TGTGCCAGCAGCCCTGTGAGGGGGTTTGGTGAAAAACTGTTTTTT	CASSPVRGFGEKLFF	-	TRBV7-9	TRBJ1-4
TGTGCCAGCAGCCAAGCCGGGACAGGGAATGAAAAACTGTTTTTT	CASSQAGTGNEKLFF	TRBD1	TRBV14	TRBJ1-4
TGTGCCAGCAGCGTAGGGGGGGCCGGGGAGCTGTTTTTT	CASSVGGAGELFF	-	TRBV9	TRBJ2-2
TGTGCCAGCAGTCGAGGGGGAATAGCCAAAAACATTCAGTACTTC	CASSRGGIAKNIQYF	-	TRBV28	TRBJ2-4
TGTGCCAGCAAAGGTGGGCAACGGGGAAAGCCCCAGCATTTT	CASKGGQRGKPQHF	-	TRBV28	TRBJ1-5
TGTGCCACCAGCAGAGATTGGGGGGGGTCCTACAATGAGCAGTTCTTC	CATSRDWGGSYNEQFF	TRBD2	TRBV15	TRBJ2-1
TGTGCCAGCAGACCGGACAGGGGGCTTGGCTACACCTTC	CASRPDRGLGYTF	TRBD1	TRBV28	TRBJ1-2
-	CASSKVASGSAAQYF	-	TRBV21-1	TRBJ2-3
TGCGCCAGCAGCTTTGGGACAGGGGGGAACACTGAAGCTTTCTTT	CASSFGTGGNTEAFF	TRBD1	TRBV5-1	TRBJ1-1
TGTGCCAGCACCGCCGGGGGGGCCAACTATGGCTACACCTTC	CASTAGGANYGYTF	-	TRBV9	TRBJ1-2
TGTGCCAGCAGCTTAGTCCTCACTAGCGGGGACCTTCGGGAGACCCAGTACTTC	CASSLVLTSGDLRETQYF	TRBD2	TRBV11-2	TRBJ2-5
TGCGCCAGCAGCGCTAGCGGGAGTGGGAATGAGCAGTTCTTC	CASSASGSGNEQFF	TRBD2	TRBV5-1	TRBJ2-1
TGTGCCAGTCGCAAATGGGGGCGTGAAACTGAAGCTTTCTTT	CASRKWGRETEAFF	-	TRBV19	TRBJ1-1
TGTGCCAGCAGTTTAAGCGGGAGGGCGGTCTACGAGCAGTACTTC	CASSLSGRAVYEQYF	TRBD2	TRBV27	TRBJ2-7
TGTGCCAGCAGTCCGGGACTACGAGTTACTAGCACAGATACGCAGTATTTT	CASSPGLRVTSTDTQYF	TRBD2	TRBV27	TRBJ2-3
TGTGCCAGCACCCTGGGTCCCCCTAGCGGGAGAGCCGAACCATACGAGCAGTACTTC	CASTLGPPSGRAEPYEQYF	TRBD2	TRBV28	TRBJ2-7
TGTGCCAGCGGACACAGGGGTGACTATGGCTACACCTTC	CASGHRGDYGYTF	TRBD1	TRBV4-2	TRBJ1-2
TGTGCCAGCAGCCCCGGACAGGGGAGCTCTGGAAACACCATATATTTT	CASSPGQGSSGNTIYF	TRBD1	TRBV9	TRBJ1-3
TGTGCCAGCAGGGAGTACCCCCTAGCTAACTATGGCTACACCTTC	CASREYPLANYGYTF	-	TRBV5-8	TRBJ1-2
TGCAGCGCGGAGGACAGTCCGAACACTGAAGCTTTCTTT	CSAEDSPNTEAFF	-	TRBV29-1	TRBJ1-1